This T cell receptor beta chain appears in the sequencing data of a study of early T cells in non-severe SARS-CoV-2 infection. Study context: Sequencing of bulk RNA from unsorted whole blood was done, without chain pairing.

V was clipped by 3 bases and J by 2 bases, with 8 bases between them. The CDR3 contains 13 residues. CDR1 and CDR2 (germline): SQVTM, ANQGSEA. Whole-study results and caveats: Matches to VDJdb favored anti-spike CD8 responses and missed private and CD4 specificities.

With respect to this clonotype: The antigen is undetermined.

In the library, individual cDNA molecules carried attached unique molecular identifiers. TCRdb used MiXCR to reprocess the 5' RACE reads, holding one entry per CDR3 protein. The sample consists of approximately 28,000 distinct CDR3 sequences, less than 6.5% of them appearing once. The starting material was whole blood, obtained at baseline. The rearrangement links TRBV29-1 to TRBJ2-1; no definite D call. The receptor was isolated from an adult who was a healthcare worker with PCR-confirmed SARS-CoV-2 infection or an uninfected control (not recorded which). CDR3 sequence: CSVDRNTYNEQFF. In nucleotides, the CDR3 is TGCAGCGTTGACAGAAACACCTACAATGAGCAGTTCTTC.